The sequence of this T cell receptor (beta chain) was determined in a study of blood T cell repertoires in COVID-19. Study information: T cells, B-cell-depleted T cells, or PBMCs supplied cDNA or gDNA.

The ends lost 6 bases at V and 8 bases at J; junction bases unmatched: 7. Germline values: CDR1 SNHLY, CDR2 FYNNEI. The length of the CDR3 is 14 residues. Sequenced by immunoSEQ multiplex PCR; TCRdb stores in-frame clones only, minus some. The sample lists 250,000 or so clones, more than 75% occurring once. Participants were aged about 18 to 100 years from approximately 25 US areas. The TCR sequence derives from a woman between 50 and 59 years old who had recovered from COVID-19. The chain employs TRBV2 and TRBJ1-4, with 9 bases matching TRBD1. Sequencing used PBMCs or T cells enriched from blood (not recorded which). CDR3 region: CASSWGTGTEKLFF. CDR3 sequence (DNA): TGTGCCAGCAGCTGGGGGACAGGGACGGAAAAACTGTTTTTT.